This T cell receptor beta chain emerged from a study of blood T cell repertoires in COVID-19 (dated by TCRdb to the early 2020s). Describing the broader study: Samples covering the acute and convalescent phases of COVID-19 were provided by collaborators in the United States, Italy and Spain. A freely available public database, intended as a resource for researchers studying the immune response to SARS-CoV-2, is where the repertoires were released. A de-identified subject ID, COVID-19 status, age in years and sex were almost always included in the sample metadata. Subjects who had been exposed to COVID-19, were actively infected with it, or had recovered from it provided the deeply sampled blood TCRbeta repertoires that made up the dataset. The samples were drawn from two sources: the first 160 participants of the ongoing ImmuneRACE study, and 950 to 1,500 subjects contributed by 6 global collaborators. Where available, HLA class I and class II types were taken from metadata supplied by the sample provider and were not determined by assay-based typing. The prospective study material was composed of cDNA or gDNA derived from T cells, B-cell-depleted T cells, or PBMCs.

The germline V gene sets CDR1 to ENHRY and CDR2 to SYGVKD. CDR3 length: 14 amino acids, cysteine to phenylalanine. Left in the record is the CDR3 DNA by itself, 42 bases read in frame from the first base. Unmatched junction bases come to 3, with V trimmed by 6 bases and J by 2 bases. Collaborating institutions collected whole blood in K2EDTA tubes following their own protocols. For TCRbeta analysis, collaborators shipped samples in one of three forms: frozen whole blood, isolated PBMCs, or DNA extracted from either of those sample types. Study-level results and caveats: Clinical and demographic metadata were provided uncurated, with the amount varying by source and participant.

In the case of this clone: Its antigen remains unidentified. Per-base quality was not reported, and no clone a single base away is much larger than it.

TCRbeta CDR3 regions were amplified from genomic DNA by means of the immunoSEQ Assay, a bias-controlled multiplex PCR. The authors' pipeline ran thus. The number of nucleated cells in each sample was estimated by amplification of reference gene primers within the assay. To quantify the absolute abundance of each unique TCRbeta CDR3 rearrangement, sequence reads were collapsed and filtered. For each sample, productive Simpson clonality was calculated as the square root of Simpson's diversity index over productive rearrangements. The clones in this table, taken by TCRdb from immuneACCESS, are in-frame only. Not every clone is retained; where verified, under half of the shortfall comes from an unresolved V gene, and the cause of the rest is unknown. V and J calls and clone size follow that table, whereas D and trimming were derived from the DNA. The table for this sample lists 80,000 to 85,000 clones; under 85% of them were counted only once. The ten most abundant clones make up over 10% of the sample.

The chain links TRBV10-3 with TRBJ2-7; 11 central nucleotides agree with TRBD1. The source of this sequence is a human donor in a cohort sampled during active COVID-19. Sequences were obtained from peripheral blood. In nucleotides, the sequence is TGTGCCATCAGGAGGGACAGGGGGACCTACGAGCAGTACTTC. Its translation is CAIRRDRGTYEQYF.